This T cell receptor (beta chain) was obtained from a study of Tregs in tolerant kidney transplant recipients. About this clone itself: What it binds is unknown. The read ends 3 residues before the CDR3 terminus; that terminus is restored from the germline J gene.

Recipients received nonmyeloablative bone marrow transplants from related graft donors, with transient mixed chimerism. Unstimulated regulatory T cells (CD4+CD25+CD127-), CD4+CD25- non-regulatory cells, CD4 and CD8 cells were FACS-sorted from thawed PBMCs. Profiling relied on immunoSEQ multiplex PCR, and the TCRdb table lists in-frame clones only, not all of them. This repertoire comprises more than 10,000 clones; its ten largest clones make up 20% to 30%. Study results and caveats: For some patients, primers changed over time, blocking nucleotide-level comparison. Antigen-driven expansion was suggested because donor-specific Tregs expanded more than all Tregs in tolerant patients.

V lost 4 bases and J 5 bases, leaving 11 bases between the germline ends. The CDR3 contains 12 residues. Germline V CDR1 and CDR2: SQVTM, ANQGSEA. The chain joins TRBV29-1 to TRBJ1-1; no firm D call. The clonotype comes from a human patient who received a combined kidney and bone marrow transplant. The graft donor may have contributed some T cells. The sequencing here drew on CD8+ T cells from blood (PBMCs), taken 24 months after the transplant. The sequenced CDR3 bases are TGCAGCGTTGGTAGGGTGGGTACTGAA. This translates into CSVGRVGTE. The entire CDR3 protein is CSVGRVGTEAFF.